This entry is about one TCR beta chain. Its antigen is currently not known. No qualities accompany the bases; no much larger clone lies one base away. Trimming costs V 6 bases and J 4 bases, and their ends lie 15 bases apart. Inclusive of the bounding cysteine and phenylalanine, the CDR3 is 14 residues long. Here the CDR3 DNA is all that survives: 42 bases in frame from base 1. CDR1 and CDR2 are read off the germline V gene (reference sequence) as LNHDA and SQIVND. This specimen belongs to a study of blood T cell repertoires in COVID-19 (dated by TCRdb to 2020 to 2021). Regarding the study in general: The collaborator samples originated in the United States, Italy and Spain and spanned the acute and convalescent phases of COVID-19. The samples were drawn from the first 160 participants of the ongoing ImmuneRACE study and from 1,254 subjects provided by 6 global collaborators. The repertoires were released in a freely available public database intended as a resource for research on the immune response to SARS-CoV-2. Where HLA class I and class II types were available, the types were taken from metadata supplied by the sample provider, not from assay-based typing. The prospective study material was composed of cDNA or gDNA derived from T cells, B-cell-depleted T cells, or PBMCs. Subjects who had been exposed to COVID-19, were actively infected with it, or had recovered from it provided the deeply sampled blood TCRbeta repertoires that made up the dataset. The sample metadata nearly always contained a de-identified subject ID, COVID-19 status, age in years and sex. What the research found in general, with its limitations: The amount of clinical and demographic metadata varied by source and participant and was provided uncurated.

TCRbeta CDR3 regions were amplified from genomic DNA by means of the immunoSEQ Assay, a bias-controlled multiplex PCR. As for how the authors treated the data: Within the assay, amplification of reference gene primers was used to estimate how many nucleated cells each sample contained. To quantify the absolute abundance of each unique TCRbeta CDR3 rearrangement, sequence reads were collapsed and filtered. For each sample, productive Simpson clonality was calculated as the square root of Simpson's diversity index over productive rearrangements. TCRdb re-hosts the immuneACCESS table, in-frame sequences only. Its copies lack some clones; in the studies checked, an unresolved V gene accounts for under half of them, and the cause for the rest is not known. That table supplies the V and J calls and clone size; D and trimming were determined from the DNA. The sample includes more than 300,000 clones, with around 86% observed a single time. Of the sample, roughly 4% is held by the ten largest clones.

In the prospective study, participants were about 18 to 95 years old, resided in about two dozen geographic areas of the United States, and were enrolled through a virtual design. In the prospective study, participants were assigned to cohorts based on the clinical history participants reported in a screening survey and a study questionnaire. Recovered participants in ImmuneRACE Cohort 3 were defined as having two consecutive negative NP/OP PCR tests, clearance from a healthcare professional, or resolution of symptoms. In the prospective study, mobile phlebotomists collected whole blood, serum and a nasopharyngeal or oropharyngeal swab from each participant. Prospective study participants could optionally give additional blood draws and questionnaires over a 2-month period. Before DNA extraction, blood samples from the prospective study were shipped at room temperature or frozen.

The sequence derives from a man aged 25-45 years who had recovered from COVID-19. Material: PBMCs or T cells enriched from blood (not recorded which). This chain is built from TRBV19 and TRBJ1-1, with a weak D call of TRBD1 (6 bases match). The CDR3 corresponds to CASRLGGGSTEAFF. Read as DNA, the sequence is TGTGCCAGTAGATTGGGAGGGGGTAGCACTGAAGCTTTCTTT.